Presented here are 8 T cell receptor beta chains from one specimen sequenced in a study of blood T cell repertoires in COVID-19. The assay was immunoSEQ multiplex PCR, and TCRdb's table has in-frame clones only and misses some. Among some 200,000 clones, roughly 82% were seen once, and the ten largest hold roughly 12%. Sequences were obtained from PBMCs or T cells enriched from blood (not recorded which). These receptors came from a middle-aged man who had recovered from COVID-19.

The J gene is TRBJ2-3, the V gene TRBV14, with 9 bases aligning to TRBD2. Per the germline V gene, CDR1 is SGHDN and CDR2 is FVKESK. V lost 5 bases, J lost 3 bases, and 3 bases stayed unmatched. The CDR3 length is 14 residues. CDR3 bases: TGTGCCAGCAGCTTAGCGGGAGCTACAGATACGCAGTATTTT. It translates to CASSLAGATDTQYF.

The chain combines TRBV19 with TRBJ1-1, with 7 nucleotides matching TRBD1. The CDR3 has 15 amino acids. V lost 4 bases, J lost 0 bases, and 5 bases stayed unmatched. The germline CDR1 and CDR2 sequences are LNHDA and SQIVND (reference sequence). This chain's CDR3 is CASSTRQGVNTEAFF. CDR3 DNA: TGTGCCAGTAGTACCCGACAGGGAGTGAACACTGAAGCTTTCTTT.

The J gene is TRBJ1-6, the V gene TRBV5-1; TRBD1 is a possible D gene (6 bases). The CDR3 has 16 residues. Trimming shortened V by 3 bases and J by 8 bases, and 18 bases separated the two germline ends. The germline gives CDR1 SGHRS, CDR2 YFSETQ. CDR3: CASSSGQYLLDSPLHF. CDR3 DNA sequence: TGCGCCAGCAGCTCAGGACAGTATCTTTTAGATTCACCCCTCCACTTT.

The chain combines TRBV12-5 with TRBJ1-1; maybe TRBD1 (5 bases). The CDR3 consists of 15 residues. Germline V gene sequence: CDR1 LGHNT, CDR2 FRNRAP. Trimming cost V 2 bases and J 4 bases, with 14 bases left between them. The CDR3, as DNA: TGTGCTAGTGGTTTGCCAGCGGGGCCGGGCACTGAAGCTTTCTTT. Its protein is CASGLPAGPGTEAFF.

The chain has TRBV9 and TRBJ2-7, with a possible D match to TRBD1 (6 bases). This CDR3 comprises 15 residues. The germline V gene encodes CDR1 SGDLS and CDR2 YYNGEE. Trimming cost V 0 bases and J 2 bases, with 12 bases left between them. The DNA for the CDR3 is TGTGCCAGCAGCGTAGGATGGGGGCCCACCTACGAGCAGTACTTC. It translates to CASSVGWGPTYEQYF.

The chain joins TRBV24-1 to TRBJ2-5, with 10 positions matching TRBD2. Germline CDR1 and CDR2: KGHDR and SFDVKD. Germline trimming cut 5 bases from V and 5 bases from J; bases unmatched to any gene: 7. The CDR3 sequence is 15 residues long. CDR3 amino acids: CATSGGAGGHETQYF. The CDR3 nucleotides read TGTGCCACCAGTGGGGGAGCGGGAGGGCATGAGACCCAGTACTTC.

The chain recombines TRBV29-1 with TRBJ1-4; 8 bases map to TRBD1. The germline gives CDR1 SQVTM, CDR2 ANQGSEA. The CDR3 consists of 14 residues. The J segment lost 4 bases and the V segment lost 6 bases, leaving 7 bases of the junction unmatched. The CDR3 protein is CSVVTGGVNEKLFF. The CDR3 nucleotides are TGCAGCGTCGTTACAGGGGGAGTTAATGAAAAACTGTTTTTT.

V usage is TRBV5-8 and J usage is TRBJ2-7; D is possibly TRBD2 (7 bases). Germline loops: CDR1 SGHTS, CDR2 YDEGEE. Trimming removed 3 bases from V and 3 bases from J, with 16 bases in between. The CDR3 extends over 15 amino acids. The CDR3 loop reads CASSWGGTNYYEQYF. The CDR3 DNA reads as TGTGCCAGCAGCTGGGGGGGGACAAATTACTACGAGCAGTACTTC.